Listed here are 32 T cell receptor beta chains from one sample, sequenced in a study of T cells in Graves' hyperthyroidism and ophthalmopathy. TCR beta CDR3 region amplification was performed from RNA transcripts. Using the HTBI primer set, a first-round RT-PCR was run on the TCR CDR3. One entry per CDR3 protein, called by TCRdb with MiXCR from the multiplex PCR reads. The sample records 560,000 or so distinct CDR3 sequences, about 20% being singletons. The sample taken for sequencing was blood. These receptors all come from a man aged 35-49 years with Graves' ophthalmopathy.

The chain is built from TRBV27 and TRBJ2-6, with D perhaps matching TRBD1 (6 bases). CDR1 and CDR2 (germline): MNHEY, SMNVEV (reference sequence). The CDR3 is made up of 19 amino acids. V was clipped by 2 bases and J by 2 bases, with 19 bases between them. CDR3 sequence: CASSLLNRETKTGANVLTF. CDR3 in DNA: TGTGCCAGCAGTTTACTAAACAGGGAAACGAAGACTGGGGCCAACGTCCTGACTTTC.

This clonotype appeared a few times. This chain joins TRBV20-1 and TRBJ2-1; perhaps D is TRBD1 or TRBD2 (5 bases each). CDR1 and CDR2 (germline): DFQATT, SNEGSKA (reference sequence). V lost 3 bases, J lost 7 bases, and 16 bases lay in between. There are 14 residues in the CDR3. The CDR3 spells CSARPPRGLNEQFF. In nucleotides, the CDR3 is TGCAGTGCTAGGCCCCCGAGGGGCCTTAATGAGCAGTTCTTC.

This clonotype has a count of ten or more. J is TRBJ2-5 and V is TRBV28; TRBD2 matches at 10 bases. The CDR3 totals 15 residues. V dropped 6 bases and J dropped 3; count of bases not matched to a gene: 7. CDR1 and CDR2 from the germline V gene are MDHEN and SYDVKM. Here the CDR3 DNA reads TGTGCCAGCAGGGGGAGCGGGAGGGCCAAAGAGACCCAGTACTTC. Encoded protein: CASRGSGRAKETQYF.

The V and J genes are TRBV5-1 and TRBJ2-5; D might be TRBD1 or TRBD2, each matching 5 bases. CDR3 length equals 14 residues. Trimming cost V 0 bases and J 10 bases, with 16 bases left between them. The germline CDR1 and CDR2 sequences are SGHRS and YFSETQ. This chain's CDR3 is CASSLDTGRNGQYF. As DNA, the CDR3 is TGCGCCAGCAGCTTGGACACGGGACGCAACGGCCAGTACTTC. Full variable domain (outside the CDR3, taken from reference TRBV5-1 and TRBJ2-5): KAGVTQTPRYLIKTRGQQVTLSCSPISGHRSVSWYQQTPGQGLQFLFEYFSETQRNKGNFPGRFSGRQFSNSRSEMNVSTLELGDSALYLCASSLDTGRNGQYFGPGTRLLVL.

This clonotype showed up many times. V and J are TRBV2 and TRBJ2-2; D is unclear. Germline-derived CDR1 and CDR2 are SNHLY and FYNNEI. This CDR3 is 13 amino acids long. V lost 6 bases to trimming and J lost 7 bases, with 12 bases between them. Here the CDR3 reads CASRPQDDGELFF. The CDR3 DNA reads TGTGCCAGCAGACCTCAGGACGACGGGGAGCTGTTTTTT.

Concerning this clonotype: A much larger clonotype is one base distant, so this may be a read error. This CDR3 fails to terminate in the conserved phenylalanine or tryptophan, so it likely reflects a read error. The chain links TRBV11-2 to TRBJ2-3; tentatively, D is TRBD2 (5 bases). There are 15 residues in the CDR3. Germline-derived CDR1 and CDR2 are SGHAT and FQNNGV. Between the trimmed V and J ends, which lost 6 bases and 0 bases, there was a span of 13 bases. This CDR3 reads CASSVDWTSTDTQYL. The CDR3 DNA reads TGTGCCAGCAGTGTAGACTGGACTAGCACAGATACGCAGTATCTT.

This chain uses TRBV29-1 with TRBJ2-1, with unresolved D. This CDR3 contains 14 residues. Germline values: CDR1 SQVTM, CDR2 ANQGSEA. The V gene lost 4 bases and the J gene lost 4 bases, with 14 bases spanning the gap. The CDR3, as DNA: TGCAGCGTTGTCCAAAAGGTAGAGTACAATGAGCAGTTCTTC. Protein: CSVVQKVEYNEQFF.

For the CDR3, the DNA is TGTGCCAGCAGCTCCACCTTACTAGCGGGAGGTGGGGAGCAGTTCTTC. This gives the protein CASSSTLLAGGGEQFF. The chain recombines TRBV11-2 with TRBJ2-1; 12 bases agree with TRBD2. With 4 bases clipped from V and 10 bases from J, the junction kept 11 bases outside the gene matches. In germline, CDR1 is SGHAT, CDR2 FQNNGV. CDR3 length: 16 amino acids.

The gene calls are TRBV4-3 and TRBJ2-7; D is perhaps TRBD1 (6 bases). V was cut by 1 base and J by 3 bases, with 13 bases left in between. The CDR3 runs to 15 residues. Germline CDR1 is LGHNA and CDR2 is YSLEER. This chain's CDR3 is CASSQVGDMGYEQYF. The CDR3 coding sequence is TGCGCCAGCAGCCAAGTAGGGGACATGGGCTACGAGCAGTACTTC.

The V gene is TRBV5-5, the J gene TRBJ1-1; a possible D gene is TRBD1 (5 bases). V was trimmed by 0 bases and J by 6 bases, leaving 15 bases between them. The CDR3 is made up of 15 amino acids. CDR1 and CDR2 from the germline V gene are SGHKS and YYEKEE (reference sequence). This CDR3 is CASSLALSRGAEAFF. CDR3 DNA: TGTGCCAGCAGCTTGGCCCTGTCTAGGGGCGCTGAAGCTTTCTTT.

This sequence joins TRBV2 and TRBJ1-6; D is perhaps TRBD1 (5 bases). There are 18 residues in the CDR3. The germline V gene has CDR1 SNHLY and CDR2 FYNNEI. V was pared by 6 bases and J by 1 base, with 19 bases between. Here the CDR3 reads CASRFYPGGASYNSPLHF. The CDR3 nucleotides read TGTGCCAGCAGATTCTATCCGGGCGGGGCTTCCTATAATTCACCCCTCCACTTT.

This clonotype was recorded at least ten times. This chain connects TRBV6-1 to TRBJ2-1, with no clear D. CDR3 length: 13 residues. With 11 bases removed from V and 4 bases from J, the gap between germline ends came to 15 bases. In germline, CDR1 is MNHNS, CDR2 SASEGT. The CDR3 coding sequence is TGTGCCTGTGGTCGAGACGCTTACAATGAGCAGTTCTTC. Amino acids: CACGRDAYNEQFF.

In its sample, this clonotype was seen many times. The chain carries TRBV12-3 or TRBV12-4 and TRBJ1-2; 10 nucleotides line up with TRBD1. Losses at the gene ends were 3 bases for V and 2 bases for J; bases not matched to a gene: 3. This CDR3 is 15 amino acids long. The CDR3 is CASSFRTGGNYGYTF. CDR3 sequence (DNA): TGTGCCAGCAGTTTCAGGACAGGGGGAAACTATGGCTACACCTTC.

There are many counts of this clonotype. The chain combines TRBV2 with TRBJ2-7; 10 nucleotides line up with TRBD2. This CDR3 has 15 amino acids. Germline CDR1 SNHLY, CDR2 FYNNEI. The V segment lost 5 bases and the J segment 4 bases; nucleotides outside the gene matches: 8. The CDR3 DNA is TGTGCCAGCAGTTTTATAGCGGGAGGCAGATACGAGCAGTACTTC. Its translation: CASSFIAGGRYEQYF.

This chain uses TRBV7-8 with TRBJ1-1, with D maybe TRBD1 (6 bases). This CDR3 has 16 residues. CDR1 and CDR2 (germline): SGHVS, FQNEAQ. V lost 0 bases, J lost 0 bases, and 11 bases lay in between. CDR3 sequence: CASSLAGGQMNTEAFF. The CDR3 DNA follows: TGTGCCAGCAGCTTAGCGGGGGGCCAAATGAACACTGAAGCTTTCTTT.

This clonotype turned up a few times. V usage is TRBV7-9 and J usage is TRBJ1-6; TRBD1 aligns across 8 bases. The V and J ends lost 4 bases and 5 bases, in that order; junction bases with no gene match: 1. In germline, CDR1 is SEHNR, CDR2 FQNEAQ (reference sequence). This CDR3 is built from 14 residues. The CDR3 loop reads CASSSDRDNSPLHF. As DNA, the CDR3 is TGTGCCAGCAGCTCGGACAGGGATAATTCACCCCTCCACTTT.

This clonotype was observed at least ten times. The CDR3 DNA sequence: TGTGCCAGCAGCCTGACTAGCGGGAGGCCGGGGAATGAGCAGTTCTTC. This encodes CASSLTSGRPGNEQFF. The chain couples TRBV7-3 to TRBJ2-1; 13 bases are shared with TRBD2. The CDR3 is 16 amino acids. Germline-derived CDR1 and CDR2 are SGHTA and FQGTGA. J gave up 7 bases and V 5 bases, and 8 bases lay outside the gene matches. Based on the CDR3 plus reference TRBV7-3 and TRBJ2-1, the full variable domain is GAGVSQTPSNKVTEKGKYVELRCDPISGHTALYWYRQSLGQGPEFLIYFQGTGAADDSGLPNDRFFAVRPEGSVSTLKIQRTERGDSAVYLCASSLTSGRPGNEQFFGPGTRLTVL.

In its sample, this clonotype was seen a few times. This chain links TRBV10-3 with TRBJ1-2, with D possibly being TRBD1 (5 bases). With 4 bases removed from V and 8 bases from J, the gap between germline ends came to 11 bases. CDR3 length equals 12 residues. Germline V lookup: CDR1 ENHRY, CDR2 SYGVKD. CDR3 loop: CAISAGVRGYTF. CDR3 bases: TGTGCCATCAGTGCGGGGGTGAGGGGCTACACCTTC.

Many counts were recorded for this clonotype. The chain carries TRBV10-3 and TRBJ2-5, with TRBD2 matching over 14 bases. The CDR3 totals 19 residues. Losses at the gene ends were 4 bases for V and 0 bases for J; bases not matched to a gene: 10. Germline CDR1 reads ENHRY; CDR2 reads SYGVKD. The CDR3 reads CAISGGLAGGPAYQETQYF. CDR3 in DNA: TGTGCCATCAGTGGAGGACTAGCGGGGGGTCCTGCTTACCAAGAGACCCAGTACTTC.

The chain has TRBV20-1 and TRBJ2-5, with 8 bases identical to TRBD2. Unmatched junction bases numbered 3, after V lost 0 bases and J lost 12 bases. Germline assignment: CDR1 DFQATT and CDR2 SNEGSKA (reference sequence). This CDR3 is built from 11 residues. CDR3 protein: CSAREGTREYF. DNA for the CDR3: TGCAGTGCTAGAGAGGGGACTAGGGAGTACTTC.

This clonotype occurred many times. This chain joins TRBV3-1 and TRBJ2-5; D possibly uses TRBD1 or TRBD2 (6 bases each). The CDR3 runs 14 residues. V was cut by 1 base and J by 1 base, with 7 bases left in between. Germline CDR1 LGHDT, CDR2 YNNKEL (reference sequence). This chain's CDR3 is CASSQAGAQETQYF. The CDR3 DNA sequence: TGTGCCAGCAGCCAAGCGGGGGCCCAAGAGACCCAGTACTTC.

This chain connects TRBV7-6 to TRBJ2-7, with 7 bases lining up with TRBD1. After removal of 1 base from V and 3 bases from J, the junction contained 18 bases not matched to a gene. CDR3 length: 19 amino acids. The germline gives CDR1 SGHVS, CDR2 FNYEAQ. Here the CDR3 DNA reads TGTGCCAGCAGCTTAGTCGCCATAGAACCGGGACAGTTGTACTACGAGCAGTACTTC. As protein: CASSLVAIEPGQLYYEQYF.

This clonotype was recorded many times. V gene TRBV27 combines with J gene TRBJ2-5; D may be TRBD2 (5 bases). Trimming cost V 5 bases and J 5 bases, with 18 bases left between them. The CDR3 runs 15 residues. Germline lookup yields CDR1 MNHEY and CDR2 SMNVEV (reference sequence). CDR3 amino acids: CASSRVGVGRETQYF. The CDR3 region has the DNA TGTGCCAGCAGTCGGGTCGGGGTAGGGCGGGAGACCCAGTACTTC.

The sample holds many counts of this clonotype. J is TRBJ2-3 and V is TRBV7-2; D is ambiguous. The ends were cut back, 1 base at V and 2 bases at J, with 10 bases in the middle. This CDR3 spans 15 amino acids. Per the germline V gene, CDR1 is SGHTA and CDR2 is FQGNSA. The CDR3 is CASSLGRPYTDTQYF. In DNA form, the CDR3 reads TGTGCCAGCAGCTTAGGACGGCCCTACACAGATACGCAGTATTTT. The whole variable domain, remainder taken from reference TRBV7-2 and TRBJ2-3, is GAGVSQSPSNKVTEKGKDVELRCDPISGHTALYWYRQSLGQGLEFLIYFQGNSAPDKSGLPSDRFSAERTGGSVSTLTIQRTQQEDSAVYLCASSLGRPYTDTQYFGPGTRLTVL.

This clonotype was detected only a few times. This chain links TRBV20-1 with TRBJ2-2; a weak D match, TRBD2 (6 bases). The ends were cut back, 6 bases at V and 5 bases at J, with 25 bases in the middle. The CDR3 is 17 residues long. Germline CDR1 DFQATT, CDR2 SNEGSKA (reference sequence). CDR3 nucleotides: TGCAGTGCCCCCCGCGGGCGGGACCCCTATTTGACCGGGGAGCTGTTTTTT. This translates into CSAPRGRDPYLTGELFF.

This clonotype was seen a handful of times. V is TRBV4-1 and J is TRBJ2-7; D uncertain. Germline-derived CDR1 and CDR2 are MGHRA and YSYEKL. V was cut by 3 bases and J by 2 bases, with 8 bases left in between. The CDR3 sequence is 13 residues long. The CDR3 protein is CASSQNPTYEQYF. The CDR3 DNA is TGCGCCAGCAGCCAGAACCCTACCTACGAGCAGTACTTC.

The CDR3 coding sequence is TGTGCCAGTAGCGAAGACGGGACAGGCCCTTGGGAGCAGTACTTC. Translated: CASSEDGTGPWEQYF. The chain combines TRBV19 with TRBJ2-7; 8 positions agree with TRBD1. Per germline, CDR1 LNHDA and CDR2 SQIVND (reference sequence). The CDR3 has 15 amino acids. J was trimmed by 7 bases and V by 6 bases; bases with no gene match: 14. Together with reference TRBV19 and TRBJ2-7, the CDR3 gives the full variable domain: DGGITQSPKYLFRKEGQNVTLSCEQNLNHDAMYWYRQDPGQGLRLIYYSQIVNDFQKGDIAEGYSVSREKKESFPLTVTSAQKNPTAFYLCASSEDGTGPWEQYFGPGTRLTVT.

V and J are TRBV14 and TRBJ2-1, with TRBD2 matching over 7 bases. Losses at the gene ends were 4 bases for V and 6 bases for J; bases not matched to a gene: 12. CDR1 and CDR2 (germline): SGHDN, FVKESK. This CDR3 spans 16 amino acids. The CDR3 region is CASSPGLESLGNEQFF. CDR3 DNA: TGTGCCAGCAGCCCCGGACTAGAATCCCTGGGCAATGAGCAGTTCTTC.

The chain couples TRBV5-8 to TRBJ2-1; 8 nucleotides align to TRBD1. Per germline, CDR1 SGHTS and CDR2 YDEGEE. The CDR3 extends over 15 amino acids. The J segment lost 2 bases and the V segment lost 4 bases, leaving 5 bases of the junction unmatched. CDR3 in DNA: TGTGCCAGCAGCGAAGGGACAGGAGCCTACAATGAGCAGTTCTTC. It is translated as CASSEGTGAYNEQFF. The full variable domain, its missing parts supplied by reference TRBV5-8 and TRBJ2-1, is EAGVTQSPTHLIKTRGQQATLRCSPISGHTSVYWYQQALGLGLQFLLWYDEGEERNRGNFPPRFSGRQFPNYSSELNVNALELEDSALYLCASSEGTGAYNEQFFGPGTRLTVL.

The J gene is TRBJ2-3, the V gene TRBV7-9; tentative D call: TRBD1 (6 bases). Trimming took off 1 base at V and 3 bases at J, with 14 bases between the two ends. From germline, CDR1 is SEHNR and CDR2 FQNEAQ (reference sequence). CDR3 length equals 16 residues. CDR3: CASSLGGRGGTDTQYF. CDR3 DNA sequence: TGTGCCAGCAGCTTAGGGGGCAGGGGTGGAACAGATACGCAGTATTTT. The full variable domain, its missing parts supplied by reference TRBV7-9 and TRBJ2-3, is DTGVSQNPRHKITKRGQNVTFRCDPISEHNRLYWYRQTLGQGPEFLTYFQNEAQLEKSRLLSDRFSAERPKGSFSTLEIQRTEQGDSAMYLCASSLGGRGGTDTQYFGPGTRLTVL.

There are many counts of this clonotype. This chain uses TRBV6-1 with TRBJ2-3; 7 bases match TRBD1. With 9 bases clipped from V and 0 bases from J, the junction kept 3 bases outside the gene matches. Looked up from germline, CDR1 is MNHNS and CDR2 is SASEGT. The CDR3 is made up of 13 amino acids. DNA of the CDR3: TGTGCCAGTTCGGGACAGAGCACAGATACGCAGTATTTT. This encodes CASSGQSTDTQYF.

This clonotype was observed many times. The rearrangement links TRBV3-1 to TRBJ1-5; weak D call: TRBD1 (6 bases). The V gene lost 0 bases and the J gene lost 2 bases, with 11 bases spanning the gap. The CDR3 totals 16 residues. The germline gives CDR1 LGHDT, CDR2 YNNKEL (reference sequence). The CDR3: CASSQDTGAGNQPQHF. In DNA form, the CDR3 reads TGTGCCAGCAGCCAAGATACGGGGGCGGGCAATCAGCCCCAGCATTTT.